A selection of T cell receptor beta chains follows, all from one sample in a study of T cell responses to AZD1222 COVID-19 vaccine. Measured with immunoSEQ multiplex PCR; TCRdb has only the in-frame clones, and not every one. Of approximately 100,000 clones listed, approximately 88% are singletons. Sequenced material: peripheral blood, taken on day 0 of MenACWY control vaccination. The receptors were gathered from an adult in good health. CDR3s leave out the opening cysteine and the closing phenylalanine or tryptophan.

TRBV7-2	ASSTRQGSYEQY
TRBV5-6	ASSVGWNTEAF
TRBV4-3	ASSQDFRSETNEKLF
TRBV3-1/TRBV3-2	ASSQPDRGLGYT
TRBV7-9	ASSPGWGGYEQY
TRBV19	ASSMSGGSQPQH
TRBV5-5	ASSRNTGELF
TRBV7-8	ASSLGPGIRQKLF
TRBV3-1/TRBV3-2	ASSQDLENTIY
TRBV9	ASSVTPGGVNTEAF
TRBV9	ASSAKSLTGELF
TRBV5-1	ASSLGLGAGVQY
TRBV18	ASSWDIQTYEQY
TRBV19	ASSTRIVANTEAF
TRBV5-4	ASSRPSGARADTQY
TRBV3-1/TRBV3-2	ASSHESSGYYNEQF
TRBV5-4	ASSLTGMNTEAF
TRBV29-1	SVEDEGQSYEQY
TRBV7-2	ASSLSLTNANTGELF
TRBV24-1	ATMGLAGVGTYEQY
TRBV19	ASSVLRERGYT
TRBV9	ASSGRHGGTEAF
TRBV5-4	ASSAGQGRDEKLF